Below are 27 T cell receptor beta chains sequenced from a single sample in a study of CD8 T cells in ankylosing spondylitis. One entry per CDR3 protein, called by TCRdb with MiXCR from the 5' RACE reads. This sample has roughly 170,000 distinct CDR3 sequences, with 9.8% found just once. The sequenced sample consisted of blood, either unsorted or a sorted T cell fraction (not recorded which). The receptors shown here come from a female donor with ankylosing spondylitis or in good health (not recorded which).

This clonotype showed up just a few times. V and J are TRBV7-6 and TRBJ2-1; D possibly matches TRBD1 or TRBD2 (6 bases each). Germline values: CDR1 SGHVS, CDR2 FNYEAQ. The V and J ends lost 5 bases and 5 bases respectively, with 16 bases between them. There are 15 residues in the CDR3. This chain's CDR3 is CASSLSGGRDNEQFF. The CDR3 bases are TGTGCCAGCAGCCTCTCCGGGGGCAGAGACAATGAGCAGTTCTTC.

There are many counts of this clonotype. This rearrangement joins TRBV7-2 to TRBJ2-3; the match to TRBD2 covers 8 bases. J gave up 4 bases and V 5 bases, and 5 bases lay outside the gene matches. Germline lookup yields CDR1 SGHTA and CDR2 FQGNSA. The CDR3 is 14 residues long. The CDR3 sequence is CASSVSGVADTQYF. The CDR3 DNA follows: TGTGCCAGCAGCGTTAGCGGGGTGGCAGATACGCAGTATTTT.

This clonotype was recorded many times. The rearrangement uses TRBV5-1 and TRBJ1-1; D is uncertain. CDR3 length: 12 amino acids. V lost 2 bases to trimming and J lost 4 bases, with 6 bases between them. The germline V gene has CDR1 SGHRS and CDR2 YFSETQ. This CDR3 reads CASSFDSTEAFF. The DNA of the CDR3 is TGCGCCAGCAGCTTTGATAGCACTGAAGCTTTCTTT.

This clonotype was counted at least ten times. The chain links TRBV29-1 to TRBJ1-2; D remains ambiguous. V shed 7 bases and J shed 7 bases, with 10 bases lying between them. The CDR3 has 10 residues. Germline V gene sequence: CDR1 SQVTM, CDR2 ANQGSEA. DNA for the CDR3: TGCAGCGCCGAAGATGGTGGCTACACCTTC. Protein product: CSAEDGGYTF.

This chain links TRBV5-5 with TRBJ1-1, with D possibly matching TRBD1 (5 bases). V shed 1 base and J shed 2 bases, with 12 bases lying between them. Germline V gene data show CDR1 as SGHKS and CDR2 as YYEKEE (reference sequence). The CDR3 consists of 15 residues. The CDR3 spells CASSLTERGNTEAFF. The CDR3 nucleotides read TGTGCCAGCAGCTTGACTGAAAGGGGTAACACTGAAGCTTTCTTT.

The chain carries TRBV7-3 and TRBJ2-7; weak D call: TRBD2 (5 bases). The CDR3 runs 14 residues. V gave up 4 bases and J gave up 5 bases, with 15 bases separating them. Germline CDR1 SGHTA, CDR2 FQGTGA. The CDR3 region has the DNA TGTGCCAGCAGCTGGACTTTTTTCCCCGACGAGCAGTACTTC. This codes for CASSWTFFPDEQYF.

The sample holds a few counts of this clonotype. The rearrangement links TRBV5-6 to TRBJ1-5; no clear D gene. The CDR3 extends over 16 amino acids. V was pared by 4 bases and J by 1 base, with 15 bases between. Germline loops: CDR1 SGHDT, CDR2 YYEEEE. The CDR3 loop is CASSQPDLVSNQPQHF. CDR3 bases: TGTGCCAGCAGCCAACCCGACCTGGTGAGCAATCAGCCCCAGCATTTT. Combining the CDR3 with reference TRBV5-6 and TRBJ1-5 gives the whole variable domain DAGVTQSPTHLIKTRGQQVTLRCSPKSGHDTVSWYQQALGQGPQFIFQYYEEEERQRGNFPDRFSGHQFPNYSSELNVNALLLGDSALYLCASSQPDLVSNQPQHFGDGTRLSIL.

The chain couples TRBV28 to TRBJ2-1; no definite D call. The CDR3 sequence is 12 residues long. Trimming took 6 bases from V and 10 from J, leaving 13 bases between them. Germline assignment: CDR1 MDHEN and CDR2 SYDVKM. The CDR3 bases are TGTGCCAGCAGCTCCCTTTCGGGCGAGCAGTTCTTC. Encoded protein: CASSSLSGEQFF. The whole variable domain, filled in from reference TRBV28 and TRBJ2-1, reads DVKVTQSSRYLVKRTGEKVFLECVQDMDHENMFWYRQDPGLGLRLIYFSYDVKMKEKGDIPEGYSVSREKKERFSLILESASTNQTSMYLCASSSLSGEQFFGPGTRLTVL.

The table lists this clonotype with a few counts. V is TRBV28 and J is TRBJ2-3, with 7 nucleotides matching TRBD2. Per germline, CDR1 MDHEN and CDR2 SYDVKM. The CDR3 length is 15 residues. Germline trimming cut 2 bases from V and 2 bases from J; bases unmatched to any gene: 4. CDR3 amino acids: CASSLAGVNTDTQYF. DNA of the CDR3: TGTGCCAGCAGTTTAGCGGGAGTGAACACAGATACGCAGTATTTT.

This clonotype was found a few times. This chain connects TRBV7-9 to TRBJ2-1; D is possibly TRBD2 (5 bases). Germline loops: CDR1 SEHNR, CDR2 FQNEAQ (reference sequence). The CDR3 runs to 15 residues. Between the trimmed V and J ends, which lost 6 bases and 0 bases, there was a span of 12 bases. CDR3 sequence reads: CASSETGSSYNEQFF. CDR3 nucleotide sequence: TGTGCCAGCAGTGAAACGGGGAGCTCCTACAATGAGCAGTTCTTC.

The V and J genes are TRBV11-2 and TRBJ1-2; TRBD1 matches at 8 bases. The CDR3 runs to 14 residues. Trimming removed 1 base from V and 4 bases from J; junction bases left unmatched: 2. The germline V gene has CDR1 SGHAT and CDR2 FQNNGV. The CDR3 DNA reads as TGTGCCAGCAGCTTAGGACAGGGGCCCTATGGCTACACCTTC. Translation gives CASSLGQGPYGYTF.

The chain employs TRBV30 and TRBJ1-6; D is unresolved. The CDR3 is 13 residues long. From germline, CDR1 is GTSNPN and CDR2 SVGIG (reference sequence). Trimming removed 3 bases from V and 5 bases from J, with 8 bases in between. The CDR3 DNA reads as TGTGCCTGGAGCTCGGGTGATAATTCACCCCTCCACTTT. This sequence encodes CAWSSGDNSPLHF.

The rearrangement joins TRBV7-9 to TRBJ2-7; D is unclear. This CDR3 has 12 amino acids. Germline CDR1 and CDR2: SEHNR and FQNEAQ (reference sequence). The V and J ends lost 8 bases and 4 bases respectively, with 12 bases between them. CDR3 DNA sequence: TGTGCCAGCCTTGGGCTTTCTTACGAGCAGTACTTC. It encodes CASLGLSYEQYF. The full variable domain, with the rest looked up from reference TRBV7-9 and TRBJ2-7, is DTGVSQNPRHKITKRGQNVTFRCDPISEHNRLYWYRQTLGQGPEFLTYFQNEAQLEKSRLLSDRFSAERPKGSFSTLEIQRTEQGDSAMYLCASLGLSYEQYFGPGTRLTVT.

A few counts support this clonotype. The V gene is TRBV7-2, the J gene TRBJ2-7; 8 bases fit TRBD2. CDR1 SGHTA and CDR2 FQGNSA come from the germline V gene. After removal of 2 bases from V and 7 bases from J, the junction contained 16 bases not matched to a gene. This CDR3 has 17 amino acids. In DNA, the CDR3 is TGTGCCAGCAGCTTAAAGCAGGGCCCAGCGGGAGTGCGGGAGCAGTACTTC. Its protein is CASSLKQGPAGVREQYF.

This clonotype was seen more than once but under ten times. The chain recombines TRBV27 with TRBJ1-1; D gene uncertain. The CDR3 spans 13 residues. Trimming took off 5 bases at V and 6 bases at J, with 13 bases between the two ends. CDR1 is MNHEY and CDR2 is SMNVEV in the germline V gene (reference sequence). Here the CDR3 DNA reads TGTGCCAGCAGTCCCCACTCCTCCGCTGAAGCTTTCTTT. Translation: CASSPHSSAEAFF.

This clonotype was seen a handful of times. The chain is built from TRBV6-1 and TRBJ2-7; D may correspond to TRBD1 or TRBD2 (5 bases each). Trimming pared 4 bases from V and 2 bases from J, leaving 9 bases between. The CDR3 has 13 amino acids. CDR1 is MNHNS and CDR2 is SASEGT in the germline V gene. The CDR3 bases are TGTGCCAGCAGTGGGACGGGACCCTACGAGCAGTACTTC. Protein sequence: CASSGTGPYEQYF.

This clonotype came up a few times. The chain carries TRBV12-5 and TRBJ2-7; 7 nucleotides agree with TRBD1. V dropped 1 base and J dropped 3; count of bases not matched to a gene: 3. CDR1 LGHNT and CDR2 FRNRAP come from the germline V gene. The CDR3 runs to 14 residues. As DNA, the CDR3 is TGTGCTAGTGGTTTGGGGGGACAGTACTACGAGCAGTACTTC. It encodes CASGLGGQYYEQYF.

The rearrangement links TRBV20-1 to TRBJ1-1; TRBD1 matches at 7 bases. With 0 bases clipped from V and 4 bases from J, the junction kept 11 bases outside the gene matches. The CDR3 is 16 amino acids. The germline V gene encodes CDR1 DFQATT and CDR2 SNEGSKA (reference sequence). The CDR3, as DNA: TGCAGTGCTAGAGACCCCTGGGCAGGGGGTTTCACTGAAGCTTTCTTT. Translating it yields CSARDPWAGGFTEAFF.

This clonotype was seen many times. The chain is built from TRBV27 and TRBJ2-1; 11 bases map to TRBD2. V shed 0 bases, J shed 8 bases, and the junction held 6 bases outside the gene matches. CDR1 and CDR2 (germline): MNHEY, SMNVEV (reference sequence). The CDR3 loop spans 16 amino acids. The CDR3 DNA sequence: TGTGCCAGCAGTTTATCGACTAGCGGGGCGTGGGATGAGCAGTTCTTC. Translated: CASSLSTSGAWDEQFF.

The CDR3 protein is CASSLTSGSLDEQYF. The CDR3 DNA reads as TGTGCCAGCAGCCTTACTAGCGGGTCCCTGGACGAGCAGTACTTC. The chain links TRBV7-2 to TRBJ2-7, with 9 nucleotides matching TRBD2. With 5 bases clipped from V and 5 bases from J, the junction kept 10 bases outside the gene matches. CDR1 SGHTA and CDR2 FQGNSA come from the germline V gene. The CDR3 totals 15 residues.

V and J are TRBV2 and TRBJ2-1; no clear D gene. Germline CDR1 SNHLY, CDR2 FYNNEI. The CDR3 has 10 amino acids. Trimming removed 4 bases from V and 8 bases from J, with 3 bases in between. This CDR3 reads CASSVHEQFF. CDR3 DNA: TGTGCCAGCAGTGTACATGAGCAGTTCTTC.

This clonotype came up a few times. This chain connects TRBV7-9 to TRBJ1-2; tentatively, D is TRBD1 (5 bases). CDR1 is SEHNR and CDR2 is FQNEAQ in the germline V gene (reference sequence). Trimming left V 4 bases short and J 5 bases short, with 14 bases between. CDR3 length: 14 residues. The chain's CDR3 is CASSSRGTDYGYTF. In DNA, the CDR3 is TGTGCCAGCAGCTCCCGGGGGACGGATTATGGCTACACCTTC. Full variable domain (missing parts from reference TRBV7-9 and TRBJ1-2): DTGVSQNPRHKITKRGQNVTFRCDPISEHNRLYWYRQTLGQGPEFLTYFQNEAQLEKSRLLSDRFSAERPKGSFSTLEIQRTEQGDSAMYLCASSSRGTDYGYTFGSGTRLTVV.

The V gene is TRBV6-1, the J gene TRBJ2-7; 10 bases are a match to TRBD2. Losses at the gene ends were 8 bases for V and 4 bases for J; bases not matched to a gene: 17. Germline V CDR1 and CDR2: MNHNS, SASEGT. The CDR3 totals 17 residues. The CDR3 region has the DNA TGTGCCAGCTCAGGGGCTAGCGGGAGATTGGGGGAGTACGAGCAGTACTTC. This translates into CASSGASGRLGEYEQYF.

This clonotype was observed many times. V gene TRBV6-2 or TRBV6-3 combines with J gene TRBJ1-1; possibly TRBD1 for D (6 bases). The CDR3 runs 17 residues. The germline V gene encodes CDR1 MNHEY and CDR2 SVGEGT. V was cut by 0 bases and J by 4 bases, with 18 bases left in between. For the CDR3, the DNA is TGTGCCAGCAGTTACTCGATTGAGGAGGGGGTTAGCACTGAAGCTTTCTTT. Encoded protein: CASSYSIEEGVSTEAFF.

The chain combines TRBV9 with TRBJ2-3; D may match TRBD1 or TRBD2 (5 bases each). The V gene's germline CDR1 is SGDLS and CDR2 YYNGEE. The CDR3 runs 14 residues. Trimming shortened V by 6 bases and J by 6 bases, and 17 bases separated the two germline ends. The CDR3, as DNA: TGTGCCAGCACGCAGGGAGAATTGAGGGATACGCAGTATTTT. The encoded protein is CASTQGELRDTQYF.

The chain combines TRBV4-1 with TRBJ1-1; tentatively, D is TRBD1 (5 bases). This CDR3 has 14 amino acids. In germline, CDR1 is MGHRA, CDR2 YSYEKL. V lost 4 bases to trimming and J lost 1 base, with 10 bases between them. This chain's CDR3 is CASSPDTGNTEAFF. The DNA of the CDR3 is TGCGCCAGCAGCCCGGACACTGGGAACACTGAAGCTTTCTTT.

The chain uses TRBV20-1 and TRBJ2-7, with TRBD2 matching over 7 bases. Germline V gene data show CDR1 as DFQATT and CDR2 as SNEGSKA (reference sequence). The junction had 6 bases not matched to a gene; V was cut back by 0 bases and J by 1 base. The CDR3 loop spans 15 amino acids. DNA of the CDR3: TGCAGTGCTAGAGATGGGGAGGGCCTGTCCTACGAGCAGTACTTC. This gives the protein CSARDGEGLSYEQYF.